In this sample, the clone carrying this T cell receptor (beta chain) turned up a few times. Its antigen is currently unknown. Germline CDR1 is MNHEY and CDR2 is SVGAGI. The CDR3 has 14 residues. V trimming: 2 bases; J trimming: 10 bases; junction bases outside the gene matches: 7. Template switching by 5'RACE produced TCR cDNA, adding a universal primer site and UMIs. TCRdb used MiXCR to reprocess the 5' RACE reads, holding one entry per CDR3 protein. Counted here are 100,000 to 150,000 distinct CDR3 sequences, approximately 8.4% occurring once; the ten biggest clones make up roughly 43%. The entry originates in a study of T cells after yellow fever vaccination. Findings and limits, study-wide: A weaker but faster secondary response was observed, peaking on day 5 versus 15. Reappearing after the booster were most of the clones from primary vaccination (roughly 96% CD4, approximately 86% CD8). A minor fraction of clonotypes spanned both CD4 and CD8 compartments.

This chain links TRBV6-5 with TRBJ1-4, with 7 bases that match TRBD1. This clonotype was sampled from a man younger than 35 who received the YFV17D yellow fever vaccine. The source was CD8+ T cells sorted from PBMCs, collected on the day of the yellow fever booster vaccination. DNA for the CDR3: TGTGCCAGCAGTTACCAACCACAGGGGCCAAAACTGTTTTTT. Translating gives CASSYQPQGPKLFF.